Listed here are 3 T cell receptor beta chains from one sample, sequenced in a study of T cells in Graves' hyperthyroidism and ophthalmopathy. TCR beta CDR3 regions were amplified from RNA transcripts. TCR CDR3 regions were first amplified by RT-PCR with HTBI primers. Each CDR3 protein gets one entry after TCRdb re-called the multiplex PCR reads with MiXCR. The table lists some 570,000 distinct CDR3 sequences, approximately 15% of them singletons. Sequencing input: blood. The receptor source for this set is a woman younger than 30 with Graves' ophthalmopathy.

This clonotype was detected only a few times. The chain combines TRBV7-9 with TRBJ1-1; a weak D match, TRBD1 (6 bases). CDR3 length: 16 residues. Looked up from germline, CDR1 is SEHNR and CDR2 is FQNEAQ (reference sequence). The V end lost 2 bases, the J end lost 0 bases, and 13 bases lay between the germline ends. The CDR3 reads CASSLSGTRMNTEAFF. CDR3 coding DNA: TGTGCCAGCAGCTTATCTGGGACACGTATGAACACTGAAGCTTTCTTT.

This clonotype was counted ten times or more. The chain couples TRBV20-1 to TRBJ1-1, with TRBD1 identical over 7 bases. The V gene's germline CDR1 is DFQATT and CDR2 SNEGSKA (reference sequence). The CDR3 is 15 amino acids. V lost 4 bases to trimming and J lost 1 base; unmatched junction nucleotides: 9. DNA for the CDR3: TGCAGTGCTACCCCTGTGCCAGGGGGGAACACTGAAGCTTTCTTT. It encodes CSATPVPGGNTEAFF.

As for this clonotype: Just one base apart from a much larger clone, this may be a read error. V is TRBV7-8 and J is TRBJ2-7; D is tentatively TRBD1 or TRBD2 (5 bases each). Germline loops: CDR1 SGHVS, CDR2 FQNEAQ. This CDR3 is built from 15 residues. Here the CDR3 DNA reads TGTGCCAGCAGCTTAAGAGATGTGGGACCCTACGAGCATTACTTC. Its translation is CASSLRDVGPYEHYF.